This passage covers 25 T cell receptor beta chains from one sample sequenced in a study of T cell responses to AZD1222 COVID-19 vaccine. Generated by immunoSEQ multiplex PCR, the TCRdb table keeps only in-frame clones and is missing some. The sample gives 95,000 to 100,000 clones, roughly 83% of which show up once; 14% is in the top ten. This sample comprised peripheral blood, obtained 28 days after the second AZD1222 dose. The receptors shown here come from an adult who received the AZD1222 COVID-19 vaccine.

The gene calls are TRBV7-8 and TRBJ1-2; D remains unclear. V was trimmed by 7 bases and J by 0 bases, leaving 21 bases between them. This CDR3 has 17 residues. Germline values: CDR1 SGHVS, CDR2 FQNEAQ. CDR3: CASTPTRGDEPNYGYTF. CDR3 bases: TGTGCCAGCACCCCAACGAGAGGAGACGAACCTAACTATGGCTACACCTTC.

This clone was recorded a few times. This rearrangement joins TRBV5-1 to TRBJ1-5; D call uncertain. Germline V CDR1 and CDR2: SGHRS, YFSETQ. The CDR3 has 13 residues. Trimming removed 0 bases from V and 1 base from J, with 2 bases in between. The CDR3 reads CASSLGSNQPQHF. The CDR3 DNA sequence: TGCGCCAGCAGCTTGGGCAGCAATCAGCCCCAGCATTTT. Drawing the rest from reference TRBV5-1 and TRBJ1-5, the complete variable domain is KAGVTQTPRYLIKTRGQQVTLSCSPISGHRSVSWYQQTPGQGLQFLFEYFSETQRNKGNFPGRFSGRQFSNSRSEMNVSTLELGDSALYLCASSLGSNQPQHFGDGTRLSIL.

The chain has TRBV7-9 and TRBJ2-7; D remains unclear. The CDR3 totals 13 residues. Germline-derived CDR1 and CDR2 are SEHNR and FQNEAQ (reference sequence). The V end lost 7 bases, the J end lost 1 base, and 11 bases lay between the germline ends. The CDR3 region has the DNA TGTGCCAGCACGCAGCAGGAGTCCTACGAGCAGTACTTC. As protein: CASTQQESYEQYF. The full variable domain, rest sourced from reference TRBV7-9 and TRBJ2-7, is DTGVSQNPRHKITKRGQNVTFRCDPISEHNRLYWYRQTLGQGPEFLTYFQNEAQLEKSRLLSDRFSAERPKGSFSTLEIQRTEQGDSAMYLCASTQQESYEQYFGPGTRLTVT.

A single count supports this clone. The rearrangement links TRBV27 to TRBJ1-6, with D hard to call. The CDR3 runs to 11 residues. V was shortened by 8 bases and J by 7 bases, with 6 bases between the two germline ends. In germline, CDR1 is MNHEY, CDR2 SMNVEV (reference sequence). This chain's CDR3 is CASSSNSPLHF. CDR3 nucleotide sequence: TGTGCCAGCTCCTCAAATTCACCCCTCCACTTT.

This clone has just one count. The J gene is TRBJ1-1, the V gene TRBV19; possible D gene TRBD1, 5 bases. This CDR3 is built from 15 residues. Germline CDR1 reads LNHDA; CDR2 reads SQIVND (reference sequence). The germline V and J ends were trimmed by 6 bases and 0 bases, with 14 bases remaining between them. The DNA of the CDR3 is TGTGCCAGTAGGGCAGGGCCAAATCTGAACACTGAAGCTTTCTTT. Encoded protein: CASRAGPNLNTEAFF.

The CDR3 reads CASTSPSDLLNQPQHF. CDR3 nucleotides: TGTGCCAGTACCTCCCCATCGGACCTCCTAAATCAGCCCCAGCATTTT. This chain uses TRBV19 with TRBJ1-5, with no clear D. This CDR3 has 16 residues. CDR1 and CDR2 (germline): LNHDA, SQIVND (reference sequence). The germline V and J ends were trimmed by 7 bases and 4 bases, with 20 bases remaining between them. Full variable domain (missing parts from reference TRBV19 and TRBJ1-5): DGGITQSPKYLFRKEGQNVTLSCEQNLNHDAMYWYRQDPGQGLRLIYYSQIVNDFQKGDIAEGYSVSREKKESFPLTVTSAQKNPTAFYLCASTSPSDLLNQPQHFGDGTRLSIL.

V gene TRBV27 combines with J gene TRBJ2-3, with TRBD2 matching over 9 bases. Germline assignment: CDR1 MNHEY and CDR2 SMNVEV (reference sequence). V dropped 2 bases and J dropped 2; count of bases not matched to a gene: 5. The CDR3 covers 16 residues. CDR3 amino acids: CASSLILAGPTDTQYF. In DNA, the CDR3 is TGTGCCAGCAGTTTAATACTAGCGGGCCCCACAGATACGCAGTATTTT.

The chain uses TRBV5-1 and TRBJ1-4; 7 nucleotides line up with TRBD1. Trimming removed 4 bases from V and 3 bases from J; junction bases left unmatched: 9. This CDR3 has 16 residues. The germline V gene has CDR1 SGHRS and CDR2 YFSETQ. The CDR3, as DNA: TGCGCCAGCAGCCTCGAACAGGGGAGGTCTAATGAAAAACTGTTTTTT. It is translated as CASSLEQGRSNEKLFF.

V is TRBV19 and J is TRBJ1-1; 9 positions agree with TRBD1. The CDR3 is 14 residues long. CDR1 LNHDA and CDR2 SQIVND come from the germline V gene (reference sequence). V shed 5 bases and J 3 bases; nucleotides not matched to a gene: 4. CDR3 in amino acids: CASSRDRVYTEAFF. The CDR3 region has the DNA TGTGCCAGTAGTCGGGACAGGGTGTACACTGAAGCTTTCTTT.

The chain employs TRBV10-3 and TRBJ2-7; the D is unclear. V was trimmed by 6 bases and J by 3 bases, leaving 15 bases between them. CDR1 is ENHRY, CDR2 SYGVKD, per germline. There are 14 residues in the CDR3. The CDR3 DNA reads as TGTGCCATCAGGGAAGAAGACACGTTCTACGAGCAGTACTTC. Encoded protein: CAIREEDTFYEQYF.

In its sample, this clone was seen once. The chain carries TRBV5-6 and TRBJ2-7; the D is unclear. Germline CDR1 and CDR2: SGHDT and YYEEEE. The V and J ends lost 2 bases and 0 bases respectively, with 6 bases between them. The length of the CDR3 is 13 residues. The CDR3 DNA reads TGTGCCAGCAGCTTTATCCCCTCCTACGAGCAGTACTTC. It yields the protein CASSFIPSYEQYF.

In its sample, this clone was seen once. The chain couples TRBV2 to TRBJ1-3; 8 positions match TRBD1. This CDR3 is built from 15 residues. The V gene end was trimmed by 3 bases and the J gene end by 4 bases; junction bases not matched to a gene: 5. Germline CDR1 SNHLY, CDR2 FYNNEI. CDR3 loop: CASSDTDRDGNTIYF. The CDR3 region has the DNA TGTGCCAGCAGTGACACGGACAGGGACGGAAACACCATATATTTT.

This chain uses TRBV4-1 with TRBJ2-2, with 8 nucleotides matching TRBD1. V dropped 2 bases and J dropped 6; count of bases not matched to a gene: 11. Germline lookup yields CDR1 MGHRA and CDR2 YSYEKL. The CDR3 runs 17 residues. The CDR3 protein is CASSQQRAGGASGELFF. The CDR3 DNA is TGCGCCAGCAGCCAACAAAGGGCAGGGGGCGCGTCCGGGGAGCTGTTTTTT.

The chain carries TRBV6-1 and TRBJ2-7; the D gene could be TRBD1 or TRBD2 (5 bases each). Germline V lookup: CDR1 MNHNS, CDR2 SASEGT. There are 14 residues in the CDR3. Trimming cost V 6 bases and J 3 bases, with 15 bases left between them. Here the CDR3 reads CASRKEGMDYEQYF. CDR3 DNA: TGTGCCAGCAGAAAAGAGGGGATGGACTACGAGCAGTACTTC.

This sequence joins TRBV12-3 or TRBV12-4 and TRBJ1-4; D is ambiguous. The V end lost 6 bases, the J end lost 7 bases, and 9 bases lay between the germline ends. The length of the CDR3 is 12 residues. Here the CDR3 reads CASSNRVEKLFF. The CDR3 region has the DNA TGTGCCAGCAGCAACAGAGTTGAAAAACTGTTTTTT.

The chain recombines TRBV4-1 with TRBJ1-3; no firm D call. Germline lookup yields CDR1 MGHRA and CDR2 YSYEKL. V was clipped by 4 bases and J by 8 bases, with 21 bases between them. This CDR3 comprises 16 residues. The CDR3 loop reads CASSPVFRRAGDTIYF. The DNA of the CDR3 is TGCGCCAGCAGCCCAGTTTTTAGGCGCGCCGGGGACACCATATATTTT.

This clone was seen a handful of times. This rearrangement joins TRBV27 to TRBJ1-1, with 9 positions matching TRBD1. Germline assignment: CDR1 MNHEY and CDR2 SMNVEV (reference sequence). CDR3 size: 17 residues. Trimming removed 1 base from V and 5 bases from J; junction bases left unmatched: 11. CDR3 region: CASSLWGAQGAGTEAFF. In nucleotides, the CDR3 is TGTGCCAGCAGTTTATGGGGTGCACAGGGGGCGGGGACTGAAGCTTTCTTT.

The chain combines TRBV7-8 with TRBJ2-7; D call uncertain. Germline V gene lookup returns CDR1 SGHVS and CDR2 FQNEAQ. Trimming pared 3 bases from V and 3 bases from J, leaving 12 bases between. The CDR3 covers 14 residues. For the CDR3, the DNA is TGTGCCAGCAGCTTGGATGGTAAAGACTACGAGCAGTACTTC. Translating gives CASSLDGKDYEQYF.

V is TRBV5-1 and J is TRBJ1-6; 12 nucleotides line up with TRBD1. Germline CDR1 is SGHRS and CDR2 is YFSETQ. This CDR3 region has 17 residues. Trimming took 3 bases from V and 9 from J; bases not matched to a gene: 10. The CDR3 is CASSWTGTGGGPSPLHF. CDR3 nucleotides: TGCGCCAGCAGCTGGACCGGGACAGGGGGCGGACCTTCACCCCTCCACTTT.

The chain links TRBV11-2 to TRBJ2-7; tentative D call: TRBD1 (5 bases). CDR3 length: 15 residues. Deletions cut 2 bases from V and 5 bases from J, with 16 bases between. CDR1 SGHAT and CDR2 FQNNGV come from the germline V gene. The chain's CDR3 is CASSLSDATGNEQYF. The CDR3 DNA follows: TGTGCCAGCAGCTTAAGCGACGCCACAGGAAACGAGCAGTACTTC.

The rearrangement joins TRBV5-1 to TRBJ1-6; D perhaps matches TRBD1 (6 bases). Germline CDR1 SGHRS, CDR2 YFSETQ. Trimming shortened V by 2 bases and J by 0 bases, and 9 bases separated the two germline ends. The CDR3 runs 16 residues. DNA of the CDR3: TGCGCCAGCAGCTTAGGGGGAAGCTCCTATAATTCACCCCTCCACTTT. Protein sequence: CASSLGGSSYNSPLHF.

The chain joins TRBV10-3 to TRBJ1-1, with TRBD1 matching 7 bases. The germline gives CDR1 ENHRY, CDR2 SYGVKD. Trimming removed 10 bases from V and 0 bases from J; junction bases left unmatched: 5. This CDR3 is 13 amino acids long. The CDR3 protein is CATQTGLNTEAFF. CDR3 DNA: TGTGCCACCCAGACAGGGTTGAACACTGAAGCTTTCTTT.

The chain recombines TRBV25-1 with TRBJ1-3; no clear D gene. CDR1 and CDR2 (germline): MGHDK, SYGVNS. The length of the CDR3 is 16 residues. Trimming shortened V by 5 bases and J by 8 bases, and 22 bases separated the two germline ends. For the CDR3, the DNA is TGTGCCAGCAGTCCAAAAGCTCCCCCCGGCGGCGACACCATATATTTT. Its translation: CASSPKAPPGGDTIYF. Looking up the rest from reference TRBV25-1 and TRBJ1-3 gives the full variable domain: EADIYQTPRYLVIGTGKKITLECSQTMGHDKMYWYQQDPGMELHLIHYSYGVNSTEKGDLSSESTVSRIRTEHFPLTLESARPSHTSQYLCASSPKAPPGGDTIYFGEGSWLTVV.

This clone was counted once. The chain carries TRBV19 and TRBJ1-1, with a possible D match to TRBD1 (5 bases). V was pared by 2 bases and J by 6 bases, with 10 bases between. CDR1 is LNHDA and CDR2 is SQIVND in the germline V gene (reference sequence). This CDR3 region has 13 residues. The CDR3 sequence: CASSIPGGAEAFF. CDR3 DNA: TGTGCCAGTAGTATACCGGGGGGGGCTGAAGCTTTCTTT.

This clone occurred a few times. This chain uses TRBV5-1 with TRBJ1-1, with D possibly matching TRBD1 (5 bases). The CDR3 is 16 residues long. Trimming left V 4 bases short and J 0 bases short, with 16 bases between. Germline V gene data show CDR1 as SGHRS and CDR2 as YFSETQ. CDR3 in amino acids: CASSPGLSAMNTEAFF. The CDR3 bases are TGCGCCAGCAGCCCGGGACTATCGGCGATGAACACTGAAGCTTTCTTT. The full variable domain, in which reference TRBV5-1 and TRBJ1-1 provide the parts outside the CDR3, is KAGVTQTPRYLIKTRGQQVTLSCSPISGHRSVSWYQQTPGQGLQFLFEYFSETQRNKGNFPGRFSGRQFSNSRSEMNVSTLELGDSALYLCASSPGLSAMNTEAFFGQGTRLTVV.